This T cell receptor beta chain was sequenced in a study of cytomegalovirus exposure and HLA in healthy donors. Here immunoSEQ multiplex PCR was the method, and the copy in TCRdb shows in-frame clones only, minus some. Of under 70,000 clones listed, around nine tenths are singletons. The approximately 120-subject validation cohort, separate from the 666-subject first cohort, included the donors. From germline, CDR1 is PRHDT and CDR2 FYEKMQ (reference sequence). The CDR3 is made up of 16 amino acids. V was clipped by 3 bases and J by 5 bases; unmatched bases: 10. Of note for this clone: Antigen unknown.

Study-level findings and limits: In vitro work confirmed that three CMV-associated chains recognize CMV antigens. The majority of TCR sequences were rare, yet some public TCRs appeared in many donors. TCR beta chains numbering more than 150 were designated cytomegalovirus-associated.

Material: PBMCs. The chain links TRBV13 to TRBJ1-2; 9 bases fit TRBD1. This TCR derives from a woman younger than 30 in good health and CMV-seronegative. The CDR3 bases are TGTGCCAGCAGCTTGGAGGGGACAGGGAGGAAGTATGGCTACACCTTC. Its translation is CASSLEGTGRKYGYTF.